These 24 T cell receptor beta chains were sequenced from one sample in a study of cytomegalovirus exposure and HLA in healthy donors. PCR employed 60 Vbeta and 13 Jbeta primers. Repertoires were generated with immunoSEQ multiplex PCR, while TCRdb's copy carries only in-frame clones and drops some. Among approximately 120,000 clones listed, around three quarters were seen once. The sample consisted of PBMCs. These receptors all stem from a man aged 40-49 years in good health and CMV-seronegative.

This sequence joins TRBV4-1 and TRBJ2-1; 7 positions agree with TRBD2. This CDR3 spans 15 amino acids. CDR1 and CDR2 from the germline V gene are MGHRA and YSYEKL. After removal of 0 bases from V and 3 bases from J, the junction contained 2 bases not matched to a gene. The CDR3 coding sequence is TGCGCCAGCAGCCAAGAGGGGAGGGGCTACAATGAGCAGTTCTTC. Its protein is CASSQEGRGYNEQFF.

This clone was recorded only once. V and J are TRBV7-9 and TRBJ2-1; TRBD1 is a possible D gene (5 bases). Germline CDR1 is SEHNR and CDR2 is FQNEAQ (reference sequence). The CDR3 has 14 amino acids. Trimming pared 5 bases from V and 7 bases from J, leaving 15 bases between. CDR3 in amino acids: CASSTMTATNEQFF. The DNA of the CDR3 is TGTGCCAGCAGCACCATGACAGCTACGAATGAGCAGTTCTTC.

The V and J genes are TRBV5-4 and TRBJ2-7; 10 nucleotides agree with TRBD2. Trimming cost V 0 bases and J 4 bases; bases outside gene matches: 4. The germline V gene has CDR1 SGHNT and CDR2 YYREEE (reference sequence). This CDR3 has 15 amino acids. DNA of the CDR3: TGTGCCAGCAGCTTGGGGACTAGCGGAGGGTACGAGCAGTACTTC. Protein: CASSLGTSGGYEQYF.

As DNA, the CDR3 is TGTGCCAGCAGCTTAGACCTTACCCCGGGGGCTTTCTTT. Translating gives CASSLDLTPGAFF. The rearrangement joins TRBV11-3 to TRBJ1-1; D ambiguous. CDR1 SGHNT and CDR2 YENEEA come from the germline V gene. V dropped 0 bases and J dropped 11 bases, with 13 bases sitting between them. The CDR3 extends over 13 amino acids.

The chain is built from TRBV7-2 and TRBJ2-1; possible D gene TRBD1, 5 bases. The CDR3 is 14 amino acids. Germline values: CDR1 SGHTA, CDR2 FQGNSA. Trimming removed 1 base from V and 8 bases from J, with 12 bases in between. CDR3 region: CASSLGRQRHEQFF. The CDR3, as DNA: TGTGCCAGCAGCTTAGGTAGACAGCGTCATGAGCAGTTCTTC. The entire variable domain, with the rest obtained from reference TRBV7-2 and TRBJ2-1, is as follows: GAGVSQSPSNKVTEKGKDVELRCDPISGHTALYWYRQSLGQGLEFLIYFQGNSAPDKSGLPSDRFSAERTGGSVSTLTIQRTQQEDSAVYLCASSLGRQRHEQFFGPGTRLTVL.

V is TRBV10-1 and J is TRBJ2-7, with D possibly matching TRBD2 (5 bases). Trimming shortened V by 11 bases and J by 4 bases, and 15 bases separated the two germline ends. The V gene's germline CDR1 is WNHNN and CDR2 SYGVQD (reference sequence). The CDR3 totals 12 residues. CDR3 in amino acids: CAPEGSEYEQYF. For the CDR3, the DNA is TGCGCCCCCGAGGGCTCGGAATACGAGCAGTACTTC.

V gene TRBV7-8 combines with J gene TRBJ2-2, with 15 bases fitting TRBD2. This CDR3 spans 17 amino acids. CDR1 and CDR2 from the germline V gene are SGHVS and FQNEAQ. Trimming removed 5 bases from V and 7 bases from J; junction bases left unmatched: 8. The CDR3 loop is CASSQRTSGGAVGELFF. For the CDR3, the DNA is TGTGCCAGCAGCCAACGGACTAGCGGGGGGGCCGTCGGGGAGCTGTTTTTT. Using reference TRBV7-8 and TRBJ2-2 for the parts outside the CDR3, the full variable domain is GAGVSQSPRYKVAKRGQDVALRCDPISGHVSLFWYQQALGQGPEFLTYFQNEAQLDKSGLPSDRFFAERPEGSVSTLKIQRTQQEDSAVYLCASSQRTSGGAVGELFFGEGSRLTVL.

This clone was found a few times. The chain employs TRBV4-3 and TRBJ2-5, with TRBD1 matching 7 bases. The DNA end lines up better with TRBJ2-7; the J call may be wrong. CDR1 and CDR2 from the germline V gene are LGHNA and YSLEER. This CDR3 comprises 15 residues. CDR3 nucleotides: TGCGCCAGCAGCCAAGAAGGTACAGGGGTCTACGAGCAGTACTTC. It is translated as CASSQEGTGVYEQYF.

V is TRBV6-5 and J is TRBJ2-2; perhaps TRBD2 as D (6 bases). CDR3 length: 14 residues. The V end was cut by 5 bases, the J end by 1 base, with 8 bases between. CDR1 and CDR2 (germline): MNHEY, SVGAGI. CDR3 protein: CASSEGLNTGELFF. In nucleotides, the CDR3 is TGTGCCAGCAGTGAGGGACTGAACACCGGGGAGCTGTTTTTT.

The V gene is TRBV7-2, the J gene TRBJ2-1; 8 bases align to TRBD2. Germline V gene lookup returns CDR1 SGHTA and CDR2 FQGNSA. There are 15 residues in the CDR3. The J segment lost 10 bases and the V segment lost 4 bases, leaving 12 bases of the junction unmatched. The CDR3: CASSSQPSLAEEQFF. Here the CDR3 DNA reads TGTGCCAGCAGCTCCCAACCCTCACTAGCGGAGGAGCAGTTCTTC. Combining the CDR3 with reference TRBV7-2 and TRBJ2-1 gives the whole variable domain GAGVSQSPSNKVTEKGKDVELRCDPISGHTALYWYRQSLGQGLEFLIYFQGNSAPDKSGLPSDRFSAERTGGSVSTLTIQRTQQEDSAVYLCASSSQPSLAEEQFFGPGTRLTVL.

This clone came up a few times. The CDR3 sequence is CASSIQGVYGEQFF. In DNA, the CDR3 is TGTGCCAGTAGTATACAGGGGGTTTATGGGGAGCAGTTCTTC. The V call is TRBV19, the J call TRBJ2-1; 7 nucleotides match TRBD1. V shed 2 bases, J shed 10 bases, and the junction held 8 bases outside the gene matches. In germline, CDR1 is LNHDA, CDR2 SQIVND (reference sequence). The CDR3 totals 14 residues. Drawing the rest from reference TRBV19 and TRBJ2-1, the complete variable domain is DGGITQSPKYLFRKEGQNVTLSCEQNLNHDAMYWYRQDPGQGLRLIYYSQIVNDFQKGDIAEGYSVSREKKESFPLTVTSAQKNPTAFYLCASSIQGVYGEQFFGPGTRLTVL.

About this clone itself: Other nucleotide sequences from this sample produce the same CDR3. V usage is TRBV9 and J usage is TRBJ1-6; no reliable D call. Germline V gene data show CDR1 as SGDLS and CDR2 as YYNGEE. Trimming took off 5 bases at V and 6 bases at J, with 15 bases between the two ends. The CDR3 spans 15 residues. The chain's CDR3 is CASSERPVGNSPLHF. CDR3 nucleotides: TGTGCCAGCAGTGAGAGGCCCGTCGGTAATTCACCCCTCCACTTT.

The chain carries TRBV7-2 and TRBJ2-5; D unclear. The CDR3 length is 16 residues. Germline values: CDR1 SGHTA, CDR2 FQGNSA. Trimming left V 5 bases short and J 0 bases short, with 16 bases between. CDR3 sequence reads: CASSPLPGEYQETQYF. The CDR3 DNA reads as TGTGCCAGCAGCCCCCTCCCAGGCGAGTACCAAGAGACCCAGTACTTC.

J is TRBJ2-2 and V is TRBV7-2; 7 nucleotides agree with TRBD2. Trimming removed 2 bases from V and 5 bases from J; junction bases left unmatched: 5. CDR3 length: 15 residues. Germline CDR1 is SGHTA and CDR2 is FQGNSA. The CDR3 region is CASSLRRGDTGELFF. The CDR3 region has the DNA TGTGCCAGCAGCTTAAGACGGGGGGATACCGGGGAGCTGTTTTTT.

This clone was detected once. The V and J genes are TRBV2 and TRBJ2-7; 7 bases line up with TRBD1. The germline CDR1 and CDR2 sequences are SNHLY and FYNNEI. The trim removed 5 bases at V and 4 bases at J, leaving 8 bases unmatched. CDR3 length: 14 amino acids. The CDR3: CASSMGQLRYEQYF. The CDR3 DNA follows: TGTGCCAGCAGTATGGGACAGCTAAGGTACGAGCAGTACTTC.

The rearrangement links TRBV4-2 to TRBJ1-1, with D possibly TRBD1 on 6 matching bases. The CDR3 consists of 14 residues. Per germline, CDR1 LGHNA and CDR2 YNFKEQ. Deletions cut 3 bases from V and 7 bases from J, with 15 bases between. The CDR3 DNA sequence: TGTGCCAGCAGCCACGTTGGACAGAATTTTGAAGCTTTCTTT. Protein product: CASSHVGQNFEAFF.

The chain carries TRBV4-1 and TRBJ2-5; a possible D gene is TRBD1 (5 bases). Trimming removed 1 base from V and 5 bases from J, with 8 bases in between. The CDR3 spans 13 residues. From germline, CDR1 is MGHRA and CDR2 YSYEKL. The CDR3, as DNA: TGCGCCAGCAGCCAAGGACAGATTGAGACCCAGTACTTC. This codes for CASSQGQIETQYF.

This clone showed up just a few times. This chain joins TRBV5-8 and TRBJ2-1, with TRBD1 matching over 8 bases. The CDR3 is 14 residues long. Looked up from germline, CDR1 is SGHTS and CDR2 is YDEGEE. The ends lost 4 bases at V and 7 bases at J; junction bases unmatched: 7. The CDR3 spells CASSAGQGVNEQFF. Here the CDR3 DNA reads TGTGCCAGCAGCGCAGGACAGGGTGTAAATGAGCAGTTCTTC.

This clone occurred once. The chain joins TRBV4-3 to TRBJ1-2, with 10 bases aligning to TRBD1. CDR1 is LGHNA, CDR2 YSLEER, per germline. The length of the CDR3 is 15 residues. J gave up 7 bases and V 0 bases, and 5 bases lay outside the gene matches. The CDR3 loop reads CASSQERDRGAGYTF. CDR3 DNA sequence: TGCGCCAGCAGCCAAGAGCGGGACAGGGGCGCTGGCTACACCTTC.

In its sample, this clone was seen a few times. This rearrangement joins TRBV6-5 to TRBJ1-1; D ambiguous. The CDR3 is 15 amino acids. CDR1 MNHEY and CDR2 SVGAGI come from the germline V gene. V lost 4 bases and J lost 0, with 12 bases in between. The CDR3 region is CASSSYDPVNTEAFF. The CDR3 coding sequence is TGTGCCAGCAGTTCGTATGATCCAGTGAACACTGAAGCTTTCTTT.

The rearrangement joins TRBV21-1 to TRBJ2-7; the table gives TRBD1 as D, unverified against the DNA. TRBV21-1 is tagged as a pseudogene. This CDR3 spans 16 amino acids. The CDR3 sequence is CASSKGKRQGPREQYF. CDR3 DNA: TGTGCCAGCAGCAAAGGTAAGAGACAGGGGCCTCGCGAGCAGTACTTC.

This chain joins TRBV5-1 and TRBJ1-2; the D is unclear. The germline V and J ends were trimmed by 3 bases and 4 bases, with 22 bases remaining between them. Germline V gene sequence: CDR1 SGHRS, CDR2 YFSETQ. This CDR3 contains 17 residues. CDR3 sequence (DNA): TGCGCCAGCAGCTCTCTGGAGGGCAGGAGAGGTACCTATGGCTACACCTTC. Protein sequence: CASSSLEGRRGTYGYTF.

The chain has TRBV27 and TRBJ2-7; TRBD1 matches at 7 bases. J gave up 2 bases and V 2 bases, and 3 bases lay outside the gene matches. CDR3 size: 14 residues. CDR1 and CDR2 (germline): MNHEY, SMNVEV (reference sequence). CDR3 nucleotide sequence: TGTGCCAGCAGTTTACTGGACAGGCCCTACGAGCAGTACTTC. Translating it yields CASSLLDRPYEQYF.

The chain recombines TRBV7-2 with TRBJ2-1; 11 bases are shared with TRBD2. The CDR3 is 15 amino acids. Germline lookup yields CDR1 SGHTA and CDR2 FQGNSA. J gave up 7 bases and V 5 bases, and 7 bases lay outside the gene matches. CDR3 sequence (DNA): TGTGCCAGCAGCCTGACTAGCGGGGAGCGGAATGAGCAGTTCTTC. It encodes CASSLTSGERNEQFF.